The 32 T cell receptor beta chains given below trace back to one sample, sequenced in a study of early T cells in non-severe SARS-CoV-2 infection. Each CDR3 protein is one row after TCRdb ran MiXCR on the 5' RACE reads. Of under 90,000 distinct CDR3 sequences in the sample, around 15% were seen once. The sequencing input was whole blood. These receptor sequences come from an adult who was a healthcare worker with PCR-confirmed SARS-CoV-2 infection or an uninfected control (not recorded which).

This clonotype was observed at least ten times. The chain employs TRBV4-2 and TRBJ2-7; D might be TRBD1 (6 bases). Trimming stripped 0 bases from V and 7 bases from J, with 16 bases between. Germline V gene sequence: CDR1 LGHNA, CDR2 YNFKEQ. The CDR3 length is 15 residues. CDR3 sequence reads: CASSQEGTRLTEQYF. The CDR3, as DNA: TGTGCCAGCAGCCAAGAGGGGACACGTCTGACGGAGCAGTACTTC.

The CDR3 DNA reads TGTGCCAGCAGCCGGGGGGTCAGCACAGATACGCAGTATTTT. Amino acids: CASSRGVSTDTQYF. V gene TRBV12-3 or TRBV12-4 combines with J gene TRBJ2-3; TRBD2 agrees at 7 bases. The CDR3 contains 14 residues. Germline trimming cut 6 bases from V and 0 bases from J; bases unmatched to any gene: 3.

The gene calls are TRBV29-1 and TRBJ2-7, with D tentatively TRBD2 (5 bases). Germline CDR1 reads SQVTM; CDR2 reads ANQGSEA. This CDR3 region has 11 residues. V was shortened by 2 bases and J by 6 bases, with 8 bases between the two germline ends. CDR3 residues: CSVEFGSEQYF. CDR3 DNA sequence: TGCAGCGTTGAATTTGGGAGCGAGCAGTACTTC.

This clonotype appeared many times. The rearrangement uses TRBV12-3 or TRBV12-4 and TRBJ1-2; D is possibly TRBD1 (5 bases). The CDR3 runs 16 residues. The germline V and J ends were trimmed by 7 bases and 4 bases, with 22 bases remaining between them. CDR3 residues: CASTPSNSAGIYGYTF. The DNA of the CDR3 is TGTGCCAGCACCCCTTCAAACTCCGCAGGGATCTATGGCTACACCTTC.

This clonotype was detected ten times or more. The V call is TRBV4-3, the J call TRBJ2-4; D not certain. Germline V CDR1 and CDR2: LGHNA, YSLEER. The CDR3 is 15 residues long. V shed 1 base and J shed 2 bases, with 9 bases lying between them. In nucleotides, the CDR3 is TGCGCCAGCAGCCAAGGATCGAGTCCCAAAAACATTCAGTACTTC. Translated, it gives CASSQGSSPKNIQYF.

The chain carries TRBV7-8 and TRBJ2-2; D may be TRBD1 (7 bases). V gave up 0 bases and J gave up 6 bases, with 20 bases separating them. CDR1 is SGHVS, CDR2 FQNEAQ, per germline. The CDR3 totals 18 residues. The CDR3 reads CASSLAPLEGAGAGELFF. In DNA, the CDR3 is TGTGCCAGCAGCTTAGCTCCCCTGGAGGGGGCAGGCGCCGGGGAGCTGTTTTTT.

In its sample, this clonotype was seen many times. The genes are TRBV18 and TRBJ1-4, with D unclear. This CDR3 has 13 amino acids. The germline CDR1 and CDR2 sequences are KGHSH and LQKENI. V lost 2 bases to trimming and J lost 6 bases, with 7 bases between them. CDR3 DNA: TGTGCCAGCTCACCAACCGAGTATGAAAAACTGTTTTTT. This gives the protein CASSPTEYEKLFF.

This chain uses TRBV11-2 with TRBJ1-1; a weak D match, TRBD1 (6 bases). Per the germline V gene, CDR1 is SGHAT and CDR2 is FQNNGV. V lost 1 base and J 1 base, leaving 10 bases between the germline ends. The CDR3 covers 15 residues. CDR3 in amino acids: CASSLVGGRNTEAFF. Written as DNA, the CDR3 is TGTGCCAGCAGCTTAGTCGGGGGCCGGAACACTGAAGCTTTCTTT.

This clonotype showed up just a few times. The chain couples TRBV7-6 to TRBJ1-1; no reliable D call. Trimming cost V 5 bases and J 6 bases, with 10 bases left between them. CDR3 size: 12 residues. Germline V gene sequence: CDR1 SGHVS, CDR2 FNYEAQ. CDR3 amino acids: CASSPPRSEAFF. The DNA of the CDR3 is TGTGCCAGCAGCCCCCCCCGTTCTGAAGCTTTCTTT.

This clonotype was counted only a few times. V usage is TRBV28 and J usage is TRBJ1-6; D gene uncertain. CDR1 and CDR2 (germline): MDHEN, SYDVKM. Trimming took off 6 bases at V and 8 bases at J, with 8 bases between the two ends. The CDR3 covers 12 residues. CDR3 sequence reads: CASSYGDSPLHF. CDR3 nucleotide sequence: TGTGCCAGCAGCTATGGCGATTCACCCCTCCACTTT.

This clonotype was counted between two and nine times. The chain links TRBV6-1 to TRBJ1-5, with a tentative D call TRBD1 (6 bases). Germline CDR1 and CDR2: MNHNS and SASEGT. There are 13 residues in the CDR3. Deletions cut 2 bases from V and 11 bases from J, with 13 bases between. The CDR3 loop reads CASSERGGAAQHF. The CDR3 coding sequence is TGTGCCAGCAGTGAACGGGGGGGCGCGGCCCAGCATTTT.

This clonotype was found a few times. The CDR3 region is CASLSTGTGSGNTIYF. The DNA of the CDR3 is TGTGCCAGCCTTTCCACCGGGACCGGCTCTGGAAACACCATATATTTT. The chain joins TRBV6-6 to TRBJ1-3; D is perhaps TRBD1 (5 bases). Trimming removed 8 bases at V and 0 bases at J, with 17 bases between. CDR3 size: 16 residues. The germline gives CDR1 MNHNY, CDR2 SVGAGI (reference sequence).

This chain links TRBV2 with TRBJ2-1; no definite D call. Germline-derived CDR1 and CDR2 are SNHLY and FYNNEI. CDR3 length: 12 residues. V was shortened by 6 bases and J by 7 bases, with 10 bases between the two germline ends. CDR3 loop: CASRGVWNEQFF. The CDR3 nucleotides read TGTGCCAGCAGAGGCGTGTGGAATGAGCAGTTCTTC.

This clonotype was seen only a few times. This sequence joins TRBV7-2 and TRBJ2-7; a weak D match, TRBD2 (6 bases). The V and J ends lost 5 bases and 10 bases respectively, with 21 bases between them. The CDR3 contains 14 residues. Germline loops: CDR1 SGHTA, CDR2 FQGNSA. The CDR3 DNA reads TGTGCCAGCAGCAAAGCCCGGGAGCTCGCCGGTCAGTACTTC. Translated: CASSKARELAGQYF.

This clonotype was observed many times. The chain has TRBV4-2 and TRBJ1-2; D not certain. CDR1 and CDR2 (germline): LGHNA, YNFKEQ. The CDR3 length is 16 residues. V shed 0 bases and J shed 1 base, with 12 bases lying between them. CDR3 nucleotides: TGTGCCAGCAGCCAAGATAGGCGGGCCAATAACTATGGCTACACCTTC. Translating gives CASSQDRRANNYGYTF.

This clonotype was seen ten or more times. J is TRBJ2-3 and V is TRBV29-1, with D hard to call. The V gene lost 4 bases and the J gene lost 1 base, with 6 bases spanning the gap. The CDR3 covers 12 residues. The germline V gene has CDR1 SQVTM and CDR2 ANQGSEA. The CDR3 nucleotides read TGCAGCGTTGGGTGGGGCACAGATACGCAGTATTTT. This gives the protein CSVGWGTDTQYF.

The rearrangement uses TRBV14 and TRBJ2-7; TRBD2 aligns across 7 bases. V dropped 0 bases and J dropped 7; count of bases not matched to a gene: 12. The CDR3 length is 16 residues. Per the germline V gene, CDR1 is SGHDN and CDR2 is FVKESK. The CDR3 nucleotides read TGTGCCAGCAGCCAAGATCTCGGAGGGCCCGGGGGGGAGCAGTACTTC. This codes for CASSQDLGGPGGEQYF.

This clonotype has more than one count but fewer than ten. This chain links TRBV12-5 with TRBJ1-1; 11 nucleotides line up with TRBD1. The CDR3 extends over 20 amino acids. The ends lost 2 bases at V and 1 base at J; junction bases unmatched: 15. Germline CDR1 is LGHNT and CDR2 is FRNRAP. CDR3 DNA: TGTGCTAGTGGTTTGACCTCCCTCGGGACAGGGGGGCGTAAGAACACTGAAGCTTTCTTT. It codes for CASGLTSLGTGGRKNTEAFF.

This clonotype was detected many times. The V call is TRBV29-1, the J call TRBJ2-3; the match to TRBD2 covers 12 bases. J gave up 6 bases and V 2 bases, and 9 bases lay outside the gene matches. CDR1 is SQVTM and CDR2 is ANQGSEA in the germline V gene. This CDR3 is 16 amino acids long. CDR3 sequence (DNA): TGCAGCGTTGAAATTCTAGCGGGGGGGCCTTGGGATACGCAGTATTTT. Protein product: CSVEILAGGPWDTQYF.

The rearrangement uses TRBV28 and TRBJ2-2; D is unresolved. V lost 6 bases to trimming and J lost 4 bases, with 6 bases between them. The CDR3 is made up of 12 amino acids. Germline loops: CDR1 MDHEN, CDR2 SYDVKM. In nucleotides, the CDR3 is TGTGCCAGCAGACCCTTCACCGGGGAGCTGTTTTTT. Translation gives CASRPFTGELFF. The full variable domain, rest sourced from reference TRBV28 and TRBJ2-2, is DVKVTQSSRYLVKRTGEKVFLECVQDMDHENMFWYRQDPGLGLRLIYFSYDVKMKEKGDIPEGYSVSREKKERFSLILESASTNQTSMYLCASRPFTGELFFGEGSRLTVL.

The chain links TRBV6-2 or TRBV6-3 to TRBJ2-7, with TRBD2 matching 7 bases. Germline values: CDR1 MNHEY, CDR2 SVGEGT. The CDR3 consists of 15 residues. After removal of 5 bases from V and 2 bases from J, the junction contained 9 bases not matched to a gene. CDR3 bases: TGTGCCAGCAGTCCCCCGCGGGGGAGAGCCTACGAGCAGTACTTC. Translating it yields CASSPPRGRAYEQYF.

This clonotype was observed a handful of times. The genes are TRBV11-2 and TRBJ1-2, with 7 bases identical to TRBD1. Germline V gives CDR1 SGHAT, CDR2 FQNNGV. With V trimmed by 5 bases and J by 4 bases, 4 bases remained unmatched. The CDR3 contains 13 residues. The CDR3 is CASSRGQFYGYTF. In nucleotides, the CDR3 is TGTGCCAGCAGCCGGGGACAGTTCTATGGCTACACCTTC. Based on the CDR3 plus reference TRBV11-2 and TRBJ1-2, the full variable domain is EAGVAQSPRYKIIEKRQSVAFWCNPISGHATLYWYQQILGQGPKLLIQFQNNGVVDDSQLPKDRFSAERLKGVDSTLKIQPAKLEDSAVYLCASSRGQFYGYTFGSGTRLTVV.

Ten or more counts support this clonotype. The chain uses TRBV27 and TRBJ1-1; 9 bases are shared with TRBD1. This CDR3 spans 13 amino acids. The ends lost 6 bases at V and 1 base at J; junction bases unmatched: 0. CDR1 and CDR2 from the germline V gene are MNHEY and SMNVEV (reference sequence). Here the CDR3 reads CASRGQGNTEAFF. DNA for the CDR3: TGTGCCAGCAGGGGACAGGGGAACACTGAAGCTTTCTTT.

The table lists this clonotype with a few counts. The gene calls are TRBV20-1 and TRBJ2-2; D gene unclear. The V gene's germline CDR1 is DFQATT and CDR2 SNEGSKA (reference sequence). The V end lost 5 bases, the J end lost 3 bases, and 19 bases lay between the germline ends. The CDR3 consists of 16 residues. This chain's CDR3 is CSAETPTPIYTGELFF. The CDR3 DNA sequence: TGCAGTGCTGAGACCCCTACTCCGATTTACACCGGGGAGCTGTTTTTT.

The rearrangement joins TRBV6-5 to TRBJ1-4; tentatively, D is TRBD1 (5 bases). Trimming took off 6 bases at V and 4 bases at J, with 12 bases between the two ends. The CDR3 extends over 14 amino acids. Germline CDR1 MNHEY, CDR2 SVGAGI. The CDR3 coding sequence is TGTGCCAGCAGCCCGGGACGGAATAATGAAAAACTGTTTTTT. Translation gives CASSPGRNNEKLFF.

This clonotype was seen only a few times. The genes are TRBV10-3 and TRBJ2-7; maybe TRBD1 (6 bases). V lost 6 bases, J lost 1 base, and 10 bases lay in between. The CDR3 has 13 amino acids. CDR1 is ENHRY, CDR2 SYGVKD, per germline. The CDR3 bases are TGTGCCATCAGGCTCACAGGGTCCTACGAGCAGTACTTC. Translated, it gives CAIRLTGSYEQYF.

The chain links TRBV6-5 to TRBJ1-1; D unclear. CDR3 length equals 14 residues. Trimming left V 5 bases short and J 4 bases short, with 14 bases between. Germline V gives CDR1 MNHEY, CDR2 SVGAGI. DNA of the CDR3: TGTGCCAGCAGTACAAATTCCGTCGTCACTGAAGCTTTCTTT. This gives the protein CASSTNSVVTEAFF.

At least ten counts were recorded for this clonotype. The gene calls are TRBV20-1 and TRBJ1-5; 10 positions agree with TRBD1. The germline CDR1 and CDR2 sequences are DFQATT and SNEGSKA (reference sequence). The CDR3 runs to 13 residues. Losses at the gene ends were 6 bases for V and 5 bases for J; bases not matched to a gene: 4. CDR3 protein: CSAQGQGDQPQHF. The CDR3 DNA reads TGCAGTGCACAAGGACAGGGGGATCAGCCCCAGCATTTT.

CDR3 loop: CASSEDRVSYEQYF. The DNA of the CDR3 is TGTGCCAGCAGTGAGGACAGGGTAAGCTACGAGCAGTACTTC. The chain has TRBV6-1 and TRBJ2-7, with 8 nucleotides matching TRBD1. The CDR3 consists of 14 residues. CDR1 and CDR2 from the germline V gene are MNHNS and SASEGT. The ends lost 3 bases at V and 3 bases at J; junction bases unmatched: 4.

The CDR3 region is CASSLPGNSPLHF. The CDR3 DNA reads TGTGCCAGCAGTTTACCGGGTAATTCACCCCTCCACTTT. This rearrangement joins TRBV27 to TRBJ1-6, with D unresolved. V gave up 2 bases and J gave up 6 bases, with 5 bases separating them. CDR1 is MNHEY and CDR2 is SMNVEV in the germline V gene (reference sequence). The CDR3 extends over 13 amino acids.

In this sample, this clonotype turned up a few times. The chain combines TRBV6-5 with TRBJ1-4; the D is unclear. V lost 6 bases and J 2 bases, leaving 13 bases between the germline ends. Germline V CDR1 and CDR2: MNHEY, SVGAGI. The CDR3 contains 15 residues. CDR3 in amino acids: CASRREPSTNEKLFF. CDR3 nucleotides: TGTGCCAGCAGGAGGGAGCCCTCGACTAATGAAAAACTGTTTTTT.

This clonotype occurred a few times. V usage is TRBV4-3 and J usage is TRBJ2-1; D tentatively reads TRBD1 or TRBD2 (5 bases each). The CDR3 loop spans 17 amino acids. Germline lookup yields CDR1 LGHNA and CDR2 YSLEER. V was pared by 0 bases and J by 4 bases, with 16 bases between. CDR3 loop: CASSQERVGTTYNEQFF. The CDR3, as DNA: TGCGCCAGCAGCCAAGAGCGTGTGGGGACGACATACAATGAGCAGTTCTTC.